One sample yielded the 2 T cell receptor beta chains listed below, sequenced in a study of glioma-infiltrating T cells. TCR alpha and beta CDR3 regions were amplified from RNA using iRepertoire nested multiplex PCR. TCRdb analysed the multiplex PCR reads with MiXCR anew, one entry per CDR3 protein. The sample holds under 150,000 distinct CDR3 sequences, about 25% seen once. Material: glioma tissue, nonneoplastic brain tissue, or PBMCs (not recorded which). Every receptor here comes from a human donor with low-grade glioma or glioblastoma, undergoing nonglioma brain surgery, or in good health (not recorded which).

V usage is TRBV7-9 and J usage is TRBJ1-1; D is possibly TRBD1 (6 bases). Deletions cut 4 bases from V and 1 base from J, with 22 bases between. This CDR3 is 18 amino acids long. Germline V gives CDR1 SEHNR, CDR2 FQNEAQ (reference sequence). The CDR3 coding sequence is TGTGCCAGCAGCTCACTGCCGACAGGAGGGGATCCGAACACTGAAGCTTTCTTT. Translated: CASSSLPTGGDPNTEAFF.

The chain carries TRBV4-2 and TRBJ2-4, with TRBD2 identical over 10 bases. CDR3 length: 18 residues. CDR1 and CDR2 (germline): LGHNA, YNFKEQ. V was pared by 2 bases and J by 3 bases, with 10 bases of the junction left unmatched. This CDR3 is CASSQITSGAAVKNIQYF. As DNA, the CDR3 is TGTGCCAGCAGCCAAATCACTAGCGGGGCTGCCGTCAAAAACATTCAGTACTTC.